One T cell receptor (beta chain) is described in this entry. These data originate in a study of neoadjuvant anti-PD-1 for oral cavity cancer. Across the study: Patients mostly received three to four biweekly nivolumab doses at 3 mg/kg before surgery. Around day 43, patients without progression received a fourth nivolumab dose before surgery.

Specified time point: after neoadjuvant nivolumab, at surgical resection. Patients had HPV-negative, locally advanced oral cavity squamous cell carcinoma. Analysis of PBMCs was direct, with no culture step. Method: immunoSEQ multiplex PCR; TCRdb's copy keeps in-frame clones and lacks some. The table shows 15,000 or so clones, with 71% occurring only once. This sample comprised PBMCs, obtained after nivolumab (anti-PD-1) treatment. The receptor's source is a person aged 35-79 years with oral cavity squamous cell carcinoma.

This CDR3 is CASNSGGPSGGYTF. Written as DNA, the CDR3 is TGCGCCAGCAACTCCGGGGGACCCTCAGGCGGCTACACCTTC. The V call is TRBV10-2, the J call TRBJ1-2, with D tentatively TRBD1 (5 bases). The V end lost 7 bases, the J end lost 8 bases, and 20 bases lay between the germline ends. Germline V gives CDR1 WSHSY, CDR2 SAAADI. The CDR3 is 14 residues long.